This is a list of T cell receptor beta chains from one sample in a study of human T cells and chemical hapten exposure. TCRdb reanalysed the RACE reads using MiXCR and keeps one entry per CDR3 protein. The sample holds about 90,000 distinct CDR3 sequences; approximately 10% are singletons and the top ten take 1% to 1.2%. This sample comprised whole blood, obtained in connection with sensitization to the hapten diphenylcyclopropenone (DPC). These receptors came from a woman aged 25 to 45 with alopecia areata. Some clones in this sample may be carry-over from other donors' samples. Both conserved end residues are part of each CDR3. The D gene is left open where the match is weak. Not every row has a clone size; where given, it reads once, few, many or a size class.

CDR3 DNA: TGCGCCAGCAGCACCCCACAAGCGGCTAGCACAGATACGCAGTATTTT
CDR3 protein: CASSTPQAASTDTQYF
clone size: many
D gene: NA
V gene: TRBV5-1
J gene: TRBJ2-3

CDR3 DNA: TGTGCCAGCAGCTTGCTGGGGTCAGGCAATGAGCAGTTCTTC
CDR3 protein: CASSLLGSGNEQFF
clone size: NA
D gene: NA
V gene: TRBV7-2
J gene: TRBJ2-1

CDR3 DNA: TGTGCCAGCAGCCAGGGCCCAGCGGGGGGCCCAGGGACCCAGTACTTC
CDR3 protein: CASSQGPAGGPGTQYF
clone size: NA
D gene: TRBD2
V gene: TRBV3-1
J gene: TRBJ2-5

CDR3 DNA: TGTGCCAGCAGTGAAGACGGCAGACACACCGGGGAGCTGTTTTTT
CDR3 protein: CASSEDGRHTGELFF
clone size: many
D gene: NA
V gene: TRBV2
J gene: TRBJ2-2

CDR3 DNA: TGTGCCAGCGGCCGGGAAGTCAATCAGCCCCAGCATTTT
CDR3 protein: CASGREVNQPQHF
clone size: many
D gene: NA
V gene: TRBV7-9
J gene: TRBJ1-5

CDR3 DNA: TGTGCCAGCAGCAGCGGGCTAGATAAGGGGTACGAGCAGTACTTC
CDR3 protein: CASSSGLDKGYEQYF
clone size: few
D gene: NA
V gene: TRBV7-9
J gene: TRBJ2-7

CDR3 DNA: TGCAGTGCCCTTTTAGTTTCGGGGGAGCTGTTTTTT
CDR3 protein: CSALLVSGELFF
clone size: few
D gene: NA
V gene: TRBV20-1
J gene: TRBJ2-2

CDR3 DNA: TGTGCCTGGAGGGATCAACAAGAGACCCAGTACTTC
CDR3 protein: CAWRDQQETQYF
clone size: many
D gene: NA
V gene: TRBV30
J gene: TRBJ2-5

CDR3 DNA: TGTGCCAAGGCCTTGGACAGGGCCTGCTCTGGAAACACCATATATTTT
CDR3 protein: CAKALDRACSGNTIYF
clone size: many
D gene: TRBD1
V gene: TRBV7-6
J gene: TRBJ1-3

CDR3 DNA: TGTGCCAGCAGCCCTCGCAGACTAGCGGGAGCTCCTGGGGCCAACGTCCTGACTTTC
CDR3 protein: CASSPRRLAGAPGANVLTF
clone size: many
D gene: TRBD2
V gene: TRBV7-9
J gene: TRBJ2-6

CDR3 DNA: TGTGCCAGCAGCGTTGGGGGTGGGCGGCAGTTCTTC
CDR3 protein: CASSVGGGRQFF
clone size: many
D gene: NA
V gene: TRBV5-6
J gene: TRBJ2-1

CDR3 DNA: TGCAGTGCTAGAGCATCGAACACCGGGGAGCTGTTTTTT
CDR3 protein: CSARASNTGELFF
clone size: NA
D gene: NA
V gene: TRBV20-1
J gene: TRBJ2-2

CDR3 DNA: TGTGCCACCGCAAAACGGGGCTACACAGATACGCAGTATTTT
CDR3 protein: CATAKRGYTDTQYF
clone size: many
D gene: NA
V gene: TRBV27
J gene: TRBJ2-3

CDR3 DNA: TGTGCCAGCAGCTTACAGAGGGACTCCTACAATGAGCAGTTCTTC
CDR3 protein: CASSLQRDSYNEQFF
clone size: NA
D gene: NA
V gene: TRBV7-3
J gene: TRBJ2-1

CDR3 DNA: TGTGCCAGCCAGCGGGCCATCCAAGATACGCAGTATTTT
CDR3 protein: CASQRAIQDTQYF
clone size: NA
D gene: NA
V gene: TRBV6-1
J gene: TRBJ2-3

CDR3 DNA: TGCAGTGCTAGAGATAGCGGGAGAGTCTCCTACAATGAGCAGTTCTTC
CDR3 protein: CSARDSGRVSYNEQFF
clone size: many
D gene: TRBD2
V gene: TRBV20-1
J gene: TRBJ2-1

CDR3 DNA: TGTGCCAGCAGCACCGGGCGCCACTCTGGAAACACCATATATTTT
CDR3 protein: CASSTGRHSGNTIYF
clone size: few
D gene: NA
V gene: TRBV28
J gene: TRBJ1-3

CDR3 DNA: TGTGCCAGCAGTTTTCCAGGGTCGGCGGGCTATGGCTACACCTTC
CDR3 protein: CASSFPGSAGYGYTF
clone size: many
D gene: NA
V gene: TRBV6-2/TRBV6-3
J gene: TRBJ1-2

CDR3 DNA: TGTGCCAGCAGCCCGTCTGCCGGGGTGACTGAAGCTTTCTTT
CDR3 protein: CASSPSAGVTEAFF
clone size: NA
D gene: NA
V gene: TRBV5-5
J gene: TRBJ1-1